The clone carrying this TCR beta chain was seen ten or more times. What it binds is unknown. V was shortened by 0 bases and J by 4 bases, with 9 bases between the two germline ends. Germline V lookup: CDR1 LGHDT, CDR2 YNNKEL (reference sequence). This CDR3 contains 14 residues. With a J-beta primer mix and a sample-barcoded 5' primer, a second PCR ran roughly 6 to 12 cycles. The authors tagged each cDNA molecule using a template-switch adaptor with 12 random nucleotides. MiXCR, applied by TCRdb to the 5' RACE reads, yields one record per CDR3 protein. The sample has some 670,000 distinct CDR3 sequences, over 40% seen once. The data derive from a study of blood T cells in healthy people across ages. Study-wide results and limits: From one million sequenced T cells, diversity estimates were lower bounds. Naive and antigen-experienced cells were not separated, limiting conclusive comparison. Strong correlation existed between TCR beta diversity and naive T cell percentage.

The chain employs TRBV3-1 and TRBJ2-5; D may be TRBD1 (6 bases). The TCR sequence derives from a woman of 80 years or more in good health. Sequencing was done on a sample of blood. CDR3: CASSQDDRIETQYF. Here the CDR3 DNA reads TGTGCCAGCAGCCAAGATGACAGGATAGAGACCCAGTACTTC.